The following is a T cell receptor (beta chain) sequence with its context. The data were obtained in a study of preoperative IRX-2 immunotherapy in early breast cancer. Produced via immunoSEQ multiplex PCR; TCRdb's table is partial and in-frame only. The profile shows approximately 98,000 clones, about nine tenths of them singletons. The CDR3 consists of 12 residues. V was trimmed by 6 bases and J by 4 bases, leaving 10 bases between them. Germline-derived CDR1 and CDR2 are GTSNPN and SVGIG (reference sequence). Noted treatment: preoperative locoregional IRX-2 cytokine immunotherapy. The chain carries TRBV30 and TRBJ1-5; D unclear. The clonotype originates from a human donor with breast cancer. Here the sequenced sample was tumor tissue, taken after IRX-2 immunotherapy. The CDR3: CACANGNQPQHF. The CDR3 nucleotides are TGTGCCTGTGCGAATGGGAATCAGCCCCAGCATTTT.